One and the same sample provided the 11 T cell receptor beta chains below, sequenced in a study of CD8+CD57+ T cells in acquired aplastic anemia. Genomic DNA templated the TCR beta VDJ and CDR3 profiling. Each CDR3 protein gets one entry after TCRdb re-called the reads with MiXCR. Here the sample spans 400,000 to 500,000 distinct CDR3 sequences, around 72% being singletons. Sequenced: sorted CD4+, CD8+, or CD8+CD57+ T cells (not recorded which) from PBMCs. The receptors derive from a human donor in good health, serving as a control.

This clonotype turned up a few times. This chain joins TRBV19 and TRBJ2-3; 11 bases align to TRBD1. V lost 6 bases and J lost 4; bases outside the gene matches: 12. The germline gives CDR1 LNHDA, CDR2 SQIVND (reference sequence). The CDR3 spans 17 residues. In DNA form, the CDR3 reads TGTGCCAGTAGCCCCACCGGACAGGGGGCAGCGGCAGATACGCAGTATTTT. It is translated as CASSPTGQGAAADTQYF.

Concerning this clonotype itself: One end of the junction fails to match germline, which may point to a read error. V usage is TRBV7-8 and J usage is TRBJ2-5, with D perhaps matching TRBD1 or TRBD2 (7 bases each). From germline, CDR1 is SGHVS and CDR2 FQNEAQ. CDR3 length: 14 amino acids. CDR3 coding DNA: TGTGCCAGCACCTCCGACAGGGTGCGGGAGCAGTACTTCTTC. This sequence encodes CASTSDRVREQYFF.

This chain connects TRBV27 to TRBJ1-2; D is perhaps TRBD1 (5 bases). The germline V and J ends were trimmed by 3 bases and 6 bases, with 14 bases remaining between them. Per germline, CDR1 MNHEY and CDR2 SMNVEV (reference sequence). This CDR3 is 14 amino acids long. CDR3 loop: CASSFYLGVNGYTF. The CDR3 DNA follows: TGTGCCAGCAGTTTCTACCTGGGGGTAAATGGCTACACCTTC.

This clonotype was seen ten or more times. This chain uses TRBV20-1 with TRBJ2-7, with a tentative D call TRBD2 (5 bases). The germline gives CDR1 DFQATT, CDR2 SNEGSKA (reference sequence). The length of the CDR3 is 12 residues. The V end was cut by 1 base, the J end by 4 bases, with 8 bases between. Written as DNA, the CDR3 is TGCAGTGCTAGAGCACGGGGTTACGAGCAGTACTTC. It is translated as CSARARGYEQYF.

This clonotype has ten or more counts. The J gene is TRBJ1-2, the V gene TRBV4-3, with D possibly matching TRBD1 (5 bases). This CDR3 has 14 amino acids. Trimming removed 5 bases at V and 6 bases at J, with 16 bases between. Germline V CDR1 and CDR2: LGHNA, YSLEER. The CDR3 DNA is TGCGCCAGCAGCGATAAGCAGGGAGTAAATGGCTACACCTTC. It specifies CASSDKQGVNGYTF.

Ten or more counts support this clonotype. CDR3 coding DNA: TGCGCCAGCAGCCAAGGACAGGAGCAAGAGACCCAGTACTTC. As protein: CASSQGQEQETQYF. The chain joins TRBV5-1 to TRBJ2-5; 7 nucleotides line up with TRBD1. The CDR3 runs 14 residues. Germline assignment: CDR1 SGHRS and CDR2 YFSETQ. Unmatched junction bases numbered 5, after V lost 4 bases and J lost 2 bases.

To note about this clonotype: Mismatch with germline at one junction end may stem from a read error. The chain joins TRBV5-1 to TRBJ1-1; no reliable D call. The CDR3 runs 13 residues. Germline CDR1 is SGHRS and CDR2 is YFSETQ. CDR3: CASSLAAGTAAFF. Here the CDR3 DNA reads TGCGCCAGCAGCTTGGCTGCGGGAACTGCAGCTTTCTTT. Full variable domain (rest looked up from reference TRBV5-1 and TRBJ1-1): KAGVTQTPRYLIKTRGQQVTLSCSPISGHRSVSWYQQTPGQGLQFLFEYFSETQRNKGNFPGRFSGRQFSNSRSEMNVSTLELGDSALYLCASSLAAGTAAFFGQGTRLTVV.

CDR3 protein: CASSLYSGAAYEQYF. DNA for the CDR3: TGCGCCAGCAGCTTATATAGCGGCGCCGCCTACGAGCAGTACTTC. This chain connects TRBV5-1 to TRBJ2-7; D is possibly TRBD2 (6 bases). Germline assignment: CDR1 SGHRS and CDR2 YFSETQ. Trimming left V 2 bases short and J 2 bases short, with 14 bases between. CDR3 length: 15 amino acids.

Of note for this clonotype: This CDR3 is missing its conserved last phenylalanine or tryptophan, likely due to a read error. No DNA is shown, since the ends of the CDR3 on it are uncertain; the CDR3 is the one TCRdb lists. V is TRBV19 and J is TRBJ1-6; TRBD1, the table's D call, lacks a check against the DNA. Germline assignment: CDR1 LNHDA and CDR2 SQIVND (reference sequence). With termini counted, the CDR3 has 14 amino acids. CDR3 amino acids: CASSMTEDNSPLFV.

This clonotype was picked up many times. The chain has TRBV12-3 or TRBV12-4 and TRBJ1-5; 10 bases fit TRBD1. After removal of 1 base from V and 7 bases from J, the junction contained 7 bases not matched to a gene. The CDR3 loop spans 16 amino acids. The CDR3 DNA reads TGTGCCAGCAGTTTAGGGGACAGGGGAAGCAGACAGCCCCAGCATTTT. Amino acids: CASSLGDRGSRQPQHF.

CDR3 residues: CASSVVASSGVTQTQYF. The CDR3 DNA follows: TGTGCCAGCAGCGTAGTCGCGTCAAGCGGAGTAACGCAGACCCAGTACTTC. The chain couples TRBV7-7 to TRBJ2-7; maybe TRBD2 (5 bases). The closer fit of TRBJ2-5 to the DNA end suggests the J call may be wrong. CDR1 and CDR2 (germline): SSHAT, FNYEAQ (reference sequence). The CDR3 covers 17 residues.